This TCR beta chain was sequenced for a study of blood T cell repertoires in COVID-19. Study information: Acute-phase and convalescent COVID-19 samples originated in the United States, Italy and Spain. Sample material is recorded as cDNA or gDNA derived from T cells, B-cell-depleted T cells, or PBMCs.

Germline loops: CDR1 SGDLS, CDR2 YYNGEE. The CDR3 runs to 18 residues. V was clipped by 5 bases and J by 6 bases; unmatched bases: 16. Methods used by the authors: Cell counts per sample came from amplifying reference gene primers. The method was immunoSEQ multiplex PCR; TCRdb's version includes in-frame clones alone and lacks a portion of them. D and trimming come from the DNA, and the V and J calls and clone size come from that table. In the table there are about 150,000 clones, approximately 80% of which are singletons. The source is a man in his fifties or sixties with acute or convalescent COVID-19. Source material: peripheral blood. The J gene is TRBJ2-3, the V gene TRBV9, with 12 bases matching TRBD1. The CDR3 loop reads CASRAGTGGTSGWDTQYF. DNA of the CDR3: TGTGCCAGCAGAGCCGGGACAGGGGGCACTAGCGGGTGGGATACGCAGTATTTT.